This TCR beta chain was recorded in a study of regulatory T cells in long-lasting Graves disease. As to time point: newly diagnosed GD, antithyroid drugs for less than 3 months. The authors made the TCR library using RNA they extracted from PBMCs. Arm-PCR of CDR3 regions and iRepertoire HTBI primers were used to build TCR beta libraries. Via MiXCR, TCRdb re-called the multiplex PCR reads, giving one row per CDR3 protein. The sample has hundreds of thousands of distinct CDR3 sequences, around 17% seen once. The CDR3 covers 15 residues. Trimming removed 0 bases from V and 6 bases from J, with 12 bases in between. Germline CDR1 and CDR2: SGHNT and YENEEA. These data also featured in a second study, about T cells in Graves' hyperthyroidism and ophthalmopathy. That study reports: Absence of ophthalmopathy progression within 18 months defined stable Graves' hyperthyroidism.

Sequencing used peripheral blood mononuclear cells (PBMCs), obtained at new diagnosis, from a patient treated with antithyroid drugs. The rearrangement uses TRBV11-3 and TRBJ2-1, with D possibly TRBD2 on 6 matching bases. The clonotype originates from a woman in her twenties or thirties with Graves disease. Here the CDR3 reads CASSLDGGLINEQFF. In DNA form, the CDR3 reads TGTGCCAGCAGCTTAGATGGGGGGTTGATCAATGAGCAGTTCTTC.